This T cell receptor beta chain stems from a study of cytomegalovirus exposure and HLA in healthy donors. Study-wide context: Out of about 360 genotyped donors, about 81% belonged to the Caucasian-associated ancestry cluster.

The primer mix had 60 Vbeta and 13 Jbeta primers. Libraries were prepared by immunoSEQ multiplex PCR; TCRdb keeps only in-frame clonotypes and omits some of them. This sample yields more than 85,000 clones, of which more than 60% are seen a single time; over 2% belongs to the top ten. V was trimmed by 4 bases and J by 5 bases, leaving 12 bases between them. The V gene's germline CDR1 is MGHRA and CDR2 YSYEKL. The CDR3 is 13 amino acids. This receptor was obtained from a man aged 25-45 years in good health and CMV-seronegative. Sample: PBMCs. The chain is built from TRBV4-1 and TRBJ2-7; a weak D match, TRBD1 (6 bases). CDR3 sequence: CASSPSRQDEQYF. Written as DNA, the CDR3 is TGCGCCAGCAGCCCAAGCCGACAGGACGAGCAGTACTTC.